This T cell receptor (beta chain) is drawn from a study of blood T cell repertoires in COVID-19. Study-level information: Nucleic acid was either cDNA or gDNA, and it came from T cells, B-cell-depleted T cells, or PBMCs.

Under the authors' procedure: Counts of nucleated cells, estimated from reference gene primer amplification, were obtained. Assay: immunoSEQ multiplex PCR; the TCRdb copy retains only in-frame clones and omits some. That table is the source of V, J and clone size, and D and trimming were worked out from the DNA. This sample yields 88,000 or so clones, of which roughly 83% are seen a single time; about a quarter belongs to the top ten. The CDR3 loop spans 16 amino acids. Germline-derived CDR1 and CDR2 are LNHDA and SQIVND (reference sequence). V was pared by 5 bases and J by 2 bases, with 19 bases between.

The sequenced sample was peripheral blood. The chain recombines TRBV19 with TRBJ2-7, with a possible D match to TRBD1 (6 bases). The clonotype was recovered from a human donor in a cohort sampled during active COVID-19. The CDR3 loop reads CASSLYPGDRTYEQYF. The CDR3 coding sequence is TGTGCCAGTAGTCTCTATCCTGGAGACAGGACCTACGAGCAGTACTTC. Based on the CDR3 plus reference TRBV19 and TRBJ2-7, the full variable domain is DGGITQSPKYLFRKEGQNVTLSCEQNLNHDAMYWYRQDPGQGLRLIYYSQIVNDFQKGDIAEGYSVSREKKESFPLTVTSAQKNPTAFYLCASSLYPGDRTYEQYFGPGTRLTVT.